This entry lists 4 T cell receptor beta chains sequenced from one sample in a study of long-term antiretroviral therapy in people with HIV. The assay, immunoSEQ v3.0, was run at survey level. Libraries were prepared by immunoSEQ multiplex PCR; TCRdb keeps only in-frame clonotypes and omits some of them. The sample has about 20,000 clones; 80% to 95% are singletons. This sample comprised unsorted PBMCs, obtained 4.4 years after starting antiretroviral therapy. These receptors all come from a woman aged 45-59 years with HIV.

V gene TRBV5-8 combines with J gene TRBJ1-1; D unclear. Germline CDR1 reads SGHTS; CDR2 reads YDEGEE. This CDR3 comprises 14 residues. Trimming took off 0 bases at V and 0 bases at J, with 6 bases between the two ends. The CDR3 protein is CASSLVYLNTEAFF. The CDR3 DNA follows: TGTGCCAGCAGCTTGGTGTACCTGAACACTGAAGCTTTCTTT.

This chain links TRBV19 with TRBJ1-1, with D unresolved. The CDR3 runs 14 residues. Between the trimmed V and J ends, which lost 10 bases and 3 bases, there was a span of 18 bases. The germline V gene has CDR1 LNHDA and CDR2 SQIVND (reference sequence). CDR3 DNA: TGTGCCACAAGAAACTTTGGGGTTGACACTGAAGCTTTCTTT. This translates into CATRNFGVDTEAFF.

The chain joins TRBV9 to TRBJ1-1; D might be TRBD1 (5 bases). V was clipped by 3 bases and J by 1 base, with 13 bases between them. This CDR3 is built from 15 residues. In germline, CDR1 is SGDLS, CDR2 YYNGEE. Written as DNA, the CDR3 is TGTGCCAGCAGCGGGGGAGCGGGGACGAACACTGAAGCTTTCTTT. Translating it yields CASSGGAGTNTEAFF.

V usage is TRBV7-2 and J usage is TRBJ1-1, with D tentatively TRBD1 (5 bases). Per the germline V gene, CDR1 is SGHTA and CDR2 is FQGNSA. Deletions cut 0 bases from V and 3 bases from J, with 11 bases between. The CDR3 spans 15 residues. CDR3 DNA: TGTGCCAGCAGCTTAGCAGGGGATCCCGACACTGAAGCTTTCTTT. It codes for CASSLAGDPDTEAFF.